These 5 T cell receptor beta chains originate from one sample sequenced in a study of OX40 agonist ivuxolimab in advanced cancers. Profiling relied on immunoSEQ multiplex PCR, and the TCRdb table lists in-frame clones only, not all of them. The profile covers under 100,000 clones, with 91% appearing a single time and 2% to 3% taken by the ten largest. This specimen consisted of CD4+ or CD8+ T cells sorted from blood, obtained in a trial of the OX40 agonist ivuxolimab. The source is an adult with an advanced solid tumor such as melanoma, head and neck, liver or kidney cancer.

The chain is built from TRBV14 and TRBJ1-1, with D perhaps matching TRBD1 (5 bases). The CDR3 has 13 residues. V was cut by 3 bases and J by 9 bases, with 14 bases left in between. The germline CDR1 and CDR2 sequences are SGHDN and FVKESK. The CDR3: CASSQNQGSKAFF. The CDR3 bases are TGTGCCAGCAGCCAGAATCAGGGAAGTAAAGCTTTCTTT.

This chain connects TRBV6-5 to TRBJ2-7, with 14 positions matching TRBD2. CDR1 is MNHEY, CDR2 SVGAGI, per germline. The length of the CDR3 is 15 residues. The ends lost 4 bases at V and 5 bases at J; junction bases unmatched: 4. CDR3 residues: CASSSGLAGADEQYF. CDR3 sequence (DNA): TGTGCCAGCAGTTCGGGACTAGCGGGAGCCGACGAGCAGTACTTC.

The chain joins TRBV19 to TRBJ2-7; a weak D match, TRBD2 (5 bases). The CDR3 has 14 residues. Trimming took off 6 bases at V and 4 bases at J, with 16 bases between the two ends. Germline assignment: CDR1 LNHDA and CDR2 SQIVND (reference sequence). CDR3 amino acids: CASSQTGNFYEQYF. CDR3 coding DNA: TGTGCCAGTAGCCAAACCGGGAATTTTTACGAGCAGTACTTC.

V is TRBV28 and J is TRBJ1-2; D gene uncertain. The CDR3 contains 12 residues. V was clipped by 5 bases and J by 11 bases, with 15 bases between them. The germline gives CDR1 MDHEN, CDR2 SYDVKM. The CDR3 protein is CASSSPPEGYTF. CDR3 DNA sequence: TGTGCCAGCAGTAGCCCACCTGAAGGTTACACCTTC.

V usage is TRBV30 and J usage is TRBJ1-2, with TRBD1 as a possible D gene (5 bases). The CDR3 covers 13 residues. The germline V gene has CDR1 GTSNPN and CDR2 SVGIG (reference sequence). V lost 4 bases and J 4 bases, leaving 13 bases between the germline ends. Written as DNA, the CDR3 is TGTGCCTGGATTCCCGGGACCGGCTATGGCTACACCTTC. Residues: CAWIPGTGYGYTF.